This entry lists 29 T cell receptor beta chains sequenced from one sample in a study of blood T cell repertoires in COVID-19. Measured with immunoSEQ multiplex PCR; TCRdb has only the in-frame clones, and not every one. The repertoire has 50,000 to 60,000 clones, nearly 85% of them found once; the top ten carry about a sixth. Sequencing input: peripheral blood. These TCRs come from a man aged 35-49 years with acute or convalescent COVID-19.

This clone counts as medium-sized. The chain couples TRBV6-5 to TRBJ1-2; maybe TRBD1 (6 bases). The CDR3 extends over 15 amino acids. Trimming stripped 6 bases from V and 6 bases from J, with 20 bases between. Germline CDR1 is MNHEY and CDR2 is SVGAGI. CDR3: CASSHGGTREDGYTF. The DNA for the CDR3 is TGTGCCAGCAGCCACGGGGGGACACGGGAGGATGGCTACACCTTC.

The V gene is TRBV30, the J gene TRBJ1-2; D is undetermined. CDR3 length equals 14 residues. CDR1 and CDR2 from the germline V gene are GTSNPN and SVGIG (reference sequence). V was shortened by 1 base and J by 3 bases, with 12 bases between the two germline ends. CDR3 nucleotide sequence: TGTGCCTGGAGTGGAGAATCGGGGTACTATGGCTACACCTTC. Its protein product is CAWSGESGYYGYTF.

This chain connects TRBV2 to TRBJ2-5; 9 bases match TRBD1. V was pared by 6 bases and J by 7 bases, with 12 bases of the junction left unmatched. This CDR3 contains 15 residues. CDR1 and CDR2 from the germline V gene are SNHLY and FYNNEI. The CDR3 protein is CASRMSPGQGGTQYF. The DNA for the CDR3 is TGTGCCAGCAGGATGAGCCCGGGACAGGGAGGGACCCAGTACTTC.

This sequence joins TRBV19 and TRBJ2-4; maybe TRBD2 (7 bases). With 7 bases removed from V and 0 bases from J, the gap between germline ends came to 16 bases. Germline CDR1 LNHDA, CDR2 SQIVND (reference sequence). This CDR3 comprises 16 residues. Here the CDR3 DNA reads TGTGCCAGTACCGAAGAGGGGGGGGGAGCCAAAAACATTCAGTACTTC. Translation gives CASTEEGGGAKNIQYF.

CDR3: CAWRSPGTGIQSLHF. The DNA of the CDR3 is TGTGCCTGGAGATCGCCCGGGACAGGTATTCAATCCCTCCACTTT. The chain carries TRBV30 and TRBJ1-6, with 8 bases fitting TRBD1. J gave up 14 bases and V 3 bases, and 15 bases lay outside the gene matches. From germline, CDR1 is GTSNPN and CDR2 SVGIG (reference sequence). This CDR3 spans 15 amino acids. Looking up the rest from reference TRBV30 and TRBJ1-6 gives the full variable domain: SQTIHQWPATLVQPVGSPLSLECTVEGTSNPNLYWYRQAAGRGLQLLFYSVGIGQISSEVPQNLSASRPQDRQFILSSKKLLLSDSGFYLCAWRSPGTGIQSLHFGNGTRLTVT.

This clone was counted a single time. J is TRBJ2-3 and V is TRBV6-4; 9 bases fit TRBD2. Germline assignment: CDR1 MRHNA and CDR2 SNTAGT. This CDR3 region has 15 residues. The J segment lost 1 base and the V segment lost 6 bases, leaving 5 bases of the junction unmatched. The CDR3 loop is CASSKLAGGTDTQYF. CDR3 coding DNA: TGTGCCAGCAGCAAACTAGCGGGCGGCACAGATACGCAGTATTTT.

V usage is TRBV6-5 and J usage is TRBJ2-7; tentative D call: TRBD1 (6 bases). Germline CDR1 reads MNHEY; CDR2 reads SVGAGI. The V end was cut by 6 bases, the J end by 0 bases, with 9 bases between. The CDR3 has 13 residues. CDR3 protein: CASRDRLSYEQYF. The CDR3 DNA sequence: TGTGCCAGCAGGGACAGACTCTCCTACGAGCAGTACTTC.

The V call is TRBV12-5, the J call TRBJ2-7; 12 positions match TRBD2. Trimming cost V 6 bases and J 4 bases; bases outside gene matches: 4. Looked up from germline, CDR1 is LGHNT and CDR2 is FRNRAP. The CDR3 loop spans 14 amino acids. CDR3 nucleotides: TGTGCTAGTGGACTAGCGGGAGGATCGTACGAGCAGTACTTC. Protein product: CASGLAGGSYEQYF.

The V gene is TRBV6-6, the J gene TRBJ2-3; TRBD2 aligns across 13 bases. This CDR3 comprises 18 residues. V shed 5 bases, J shed 9 bases, and the junction held 17 bases outside the gene matches. The germline V gene has CDR1 MNHNY and CDR2 SVGAGI (reference sequence). The CDR3 nucleotides read TGTGCCAGCAGTCCCCCCCGGGTACTAGCGGGGGGGCGGGGGACGCAGTATTTT. Protein sequence: CASSPPRVLAGGRGTQYF.

This clone was observed once. CDR3 loop: CASSFRLAGTNEQFF. The DNA of the CDR3 is TGCGCCAGCAGCTTCCGACTAGCGGGAACTAATGAGCAGTTCTTC. V and J are TRBV5-1 and TRBJ2-1; TRBD2 matches 11 bases. The germline gives CDR1 SGHRS, CDR2 YFSETQ. CDR3 length: 15 amino acids. The V gene end was trimmed by 2 bases and the J gene end by 7 bases; junction bases not matched to a gene: 5.

The V gene is TRBV5-1, the J gene TRBJ1-4, with D perhaps TRBD1 (5 bases). Trimming took off 1 base at V and 8 bases at J, with 12 bases between the two ends. This CDR3 has 14 residues. Germline V lookup: CDR1 SGHRS, CDR2 YFSETQ. The CDR3 sequence is CASSLSQDIEKLFF. In DNA form, the CDR3 reads TGCGCCAGCAGCTTGTCACAGGATATCGAAAAACTGTTTTTT.

This chain's CDR3 is CASKRRDRDIYGYTF. In DNA, the CDR3 is TGTGCCAGCAAGCGACGGGACAGAGACATCTATGGCTACACCTTC. The V gene is TRBV6-5, the J gene TRBJ1-2; 7 bases line up with TRBD1. Germline CDR1 MNHEY, CDR2 SVGAGI. This CDR3 region has 15 residues. V was pared by 7 bases and J by 4 bases, with 12 bases of the junction left unmatched.

V and J are TRBV12-3 or TRBV12-4 and TRBJ1-2, with D maybe TRBD1 (6 bases). The germline V and J ends were trimmed by 2 bases and 5 bases, with 9 bases remaining between them. This CDR3 has 13 amino acids. The CDR3 is CASSLQGWYGYTF. CDR3 in DNA: TGTGCCAGCAGTTTACAGGGGTGGTATGGCTACACCTTC.

This clone was seen only a few times. V and J are TRBV2 and TRBJ2-7; D is unclear. V gave up 6 bases and J gave up 3 bases, with 3 bases separating them. Germline values: CDR1 SNHLY, CDR2 FYNNEI. The CDR3 spans 10 residues. CDR3 amino acids: CASSSYEQYF. The CDR3 DNA reads as TGTGCCAGCAGCAGCTACGAGCAGTACTTC. The full variable domain, rest sourced from reference TRBV2 and TRBJ2-7, is EPEVTQTPSHQVTQMGQEVILRCVPISNHLYFYWYRQILGQKVEFLVSFYNNEISEKSEIFDDQFSVERPDGSNFTLKIRSTKLEDSAMYFCASSSYEQYFGPGTRLTVT.

V and J are TRBV7-2 and TRBJ1-5; TRBD1 matches 8 bases. Trimming at V came to 3 bases and at J to 3 bases, leaving 4 bases not matched to a gene. There are 15 residues in the CDR3. Germline CDR1 and CDR2: SGHTA and FQGNSA. The CDR3, as DNA: TGTGCCAGCAGCTTGCAGGGGGCGTCCAATCAGCCCCAGCATTTT. Amino acid sequence: CASSLQGASNQPQHF.

The count of this clone is one. This rearrangement joins TRBV7-7 to TRBJ2-1; D gene ambiguous. The CDR3 consists of 13 residues. V lost 0 bases, J lost 5 bases, and 5 bases lay in between. CDR1 and CDR2 (germline): SSHAT, FNYEAQ (reference sequence). The CDR3 region is CASSLAENNEQFF. CDR3 in DNA: TGTGCCAGCAGCTTAGCGGAGAACAATGAGCAGTTCTTC.

The chain is built from TRBV19 and TRBJ2-3; 11 bases line up with TRBD2. The CDR3 extends over 15 amino acids. CDR1 is LNHDA, CDR2 SQIVND, per germline (reference sequence). V gave up 5 bases and J gave up 9 bases; unmatched junction bases: 10. The CDR3 sequence: CASSPIAGGPQTQYF. The CDR3 nucleotides read TGTGCCAGTAGTCCCATAGCGGGGGGGCCGCAGACGCAGTATTTT.

The chain employs TRBV2 and TRBJ2-5, with TRBD2 as a possible D gene (5 bases). V was pared by 2 bases and J by 5 bases, with 9 bases between. The CDR3 has 13 amino acids. Germline V gene lookup returns CDR1 SNHLY and CDR2 FYNNEI. The CDR3, as DNA: TGTGCCAGCAGTGAAACTAGAGCGGAGACCCAGTACTTC. Translated: CASSETRAETQYF.

The gene calls are TRBV3-1 (or the pseudogene TRBV3-2) and TRBJ2-3, with TRBD2 matching over 8 bases. V dropped 1 base and J dropped 5; count of bases not matched to a gene: 5. This CDR3 is 15 amino acids long. Germline loops: CDR1 LGHDT, CDR2 YNNKEL (reference sequence). The CDR3 loop is CASSQGAGGRDTQYF. In DNA, the CDR3 is TGTGCCAGCAGCCAAGGGGCGGGGGGTCGAGATACGCAGTATTTT.

V usage is TRBV7-9 and J usage is TRBJ2-7, with D uncertain. V gave up 6 bases and J gave up 2 bases, with 8 bases separating them. This CDR3 has 12 residues. Germline values: CDR1 SEHNR, CDR2 FQNEAQ (reference sequence). The CDR3: CASRPDTYEQYF. CDR3 sequence (DNA): TGTGCCAGCAGACCAGACACCTACGAGCAGTACTTC.

The rearrangement uses TRBV5-1 and TRBJ2-7; D is perhaps TRBD2 (5 bases). This CDR3 spans 17 amino acids. Germline V CDR1 and CDR2: SGHRS, YFSETQ. The ends were cut back, 0 bases at V and 1 base at J, with 17 bases in the middle. CDR3 amino acids: CASSLVGSGSVSYEQYF. CDR3 DNA: TGCGCCAGCAGCTTGGTGGGGAGTGGGTCGGTTTCCTACGAGCAGTACTTC.

The rearrangement joins TRBV5-5 to TRBJ1-1, with unresolved D. The CDR3 runs 14 residues. CDR1 SGHKS and CDR2 YYEKEE come from the germline V gene (reference sequence). V dropped 0 bases and J dropped 4 bases, with 10 bases sitting between them. The CDR3 region has the DNA TGTGCCAGCAGCTTGGCCAGCCGGGGCACTGAAGCTTTCTTT. This sequence encodes CASSLASRGTEAFF.

A single count supports this clone. The genes are TRBV6-5 and TRBJ2-3; no clear D gene. The CDR3 has 15 amino acids. Germline V CDR1 and CDR2: MNHEY, SVGAGI. V was clipped by 2 bases and J by 1 base, with 10 bases between them. In nucleotides, the CDR3 is TGTGCCAGCAGTTACGGATTAGCCCGCACAGATACGCAGTATTTT. Translating gives CASSYGLARTDTQYF.

V is TRBV10-2 and J is TRBJ1-5; D ambiguous. This CDR3 region has 14 residues. V was cut by 5 bases and J by 11 bases, with 19 bases left in between. Per germline, CDR1 WSHSY and CDR2 SAAADI. CDR3 bases: TGCGCCAGCAGTAAGACACTCCTTGATCGATCCCAGCATTTT. This codes for CASSKTLLDRSQHF.

This clone was found once. The chain is built from TRBV5-8 and TRBJ1-1; TRBD1 matches 9 bases. The CDR3 sequence is 16 residues long. Germline V gives CDR1 SGHTS, CDR2 YDEGEE. Trimming removed 1 base from V and 4 bases from J; junction bases left unmatched: 8. This CDR3 is CASSLKQGARGTEAFF. For the CDR3, the DNA is TGTGCCAGCAGCTTGAAACAGGGGGCCAGGGGCACTGAAGCTTTCTTT.

The chain employs TRBV15 and TRBJ1-4; tentative D call: TRBD1 (5 bases). The CDR3 runs to 15 residues. Germline V CDR1 and CDR2: LNHNV, YYDKDF (reference sequence). The V and J ends lost 5 bases and 0 bases respectively, with 10 bases between them. The CDR3 nucleotides are TGTGCCACCAGCGTCAGGGTTTCAACTAATGAAAAACTGTTTTTT. Translating it yields CATSVRVSTNEKLFF.

The V and J genes are TRBV10-2 and TRBJ2-5, with 7 bases identical to TRBD1. Trimming took 6 bases from V and 1 from J; bases not matched to a gene: 2. There are 13 residues in the CDR3. Germline CDR1 is WSHSY and CDR2 is SAAADI. The CDR3 bases are TGCGCCAGCAGCCGGGACAGCCAAGAGACCCAGTACTTC. This encodes CASSRDSQETQYF.

The chain employs TRBV19 and TRBJ1-1; 7 positions match TRBD1. With V trimmed by 1 base and J by 1 base, 6 bases remained unmatched. The CDR3 loop spans 16 amino acids. CDR1 and CDR2 (germline): LNHDA, SQIVND (reference sequence). The CDR3 here is CASSIGGAGGNTEAFF. The CDR3 region has the DNA TGTGCCAGTAGTATAGGAGGTGCAGGGGGGAACACTGAAGCTTTCTTT.

The rearrangement links TRBV18 to TRBJ1-1; D gene uncertain. The CDR3 has 14 residues. The ends were cut back, 2 bases at V and 5 bases at J, with 12 bases in the middle. CDR1 and CDR2 from the germline V gene are KGHSH and LQKENI. CDR3 residues: CASSPKSRGTEAFF. As DNA, the CDR3 is TGTGCCAGCTCACCAAAATCACGGGGTACTGAAGCTTTCTTT. Full variable domain (rest looked up from reference TRBV18 and TRBJ1-1): NAGVMQNPRHLVRRRGQEARLRCSPMKGHSHVYWYRQLPEEGLKFMVYLQKENIIDESGMPKERFSAEFPKEGPSILRIQQVVRGDSAAYFCASSPKSRGTEAFFGQGTRLTVV.